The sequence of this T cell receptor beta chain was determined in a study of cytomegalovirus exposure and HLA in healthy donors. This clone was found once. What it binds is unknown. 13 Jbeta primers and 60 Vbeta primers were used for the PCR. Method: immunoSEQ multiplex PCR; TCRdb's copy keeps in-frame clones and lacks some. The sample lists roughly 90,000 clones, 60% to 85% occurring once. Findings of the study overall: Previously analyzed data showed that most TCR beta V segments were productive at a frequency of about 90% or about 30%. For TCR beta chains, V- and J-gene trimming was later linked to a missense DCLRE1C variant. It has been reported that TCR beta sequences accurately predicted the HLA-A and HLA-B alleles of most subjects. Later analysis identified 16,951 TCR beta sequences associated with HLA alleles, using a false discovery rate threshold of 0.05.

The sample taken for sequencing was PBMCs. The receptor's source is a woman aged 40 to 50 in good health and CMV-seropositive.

The CDR3 DNA sequence: TGTGCCAGCAGCCCCCGAAGCGGGAGTAAAACCGGGGAGCTGTTTTTT. This sequence encodes CASSPRSGSKTGELFF. The V call is TRBV11-2, the J call TRBJ2-2; 8 bases match TRBD2. This CDR3 has 16 residues. The V gene end was trimmed by 5 bases and the J gene end by 5 bases; junction bases not matched to a gene: 10. Germline assignment: CDR1 SGHAT and CDR2 FQNNGV.